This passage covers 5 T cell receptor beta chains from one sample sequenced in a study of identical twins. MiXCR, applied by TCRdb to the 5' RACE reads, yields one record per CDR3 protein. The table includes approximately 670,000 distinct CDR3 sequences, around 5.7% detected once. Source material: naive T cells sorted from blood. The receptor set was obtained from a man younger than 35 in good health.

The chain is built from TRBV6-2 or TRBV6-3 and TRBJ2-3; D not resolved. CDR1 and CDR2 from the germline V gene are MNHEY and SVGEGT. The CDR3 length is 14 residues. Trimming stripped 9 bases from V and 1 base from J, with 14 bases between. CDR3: CASRNRRGTDTQYF. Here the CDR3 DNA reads TGTGCCAGTAGGAACCGGAGAGGCACAGATACGCAGTATTTT.

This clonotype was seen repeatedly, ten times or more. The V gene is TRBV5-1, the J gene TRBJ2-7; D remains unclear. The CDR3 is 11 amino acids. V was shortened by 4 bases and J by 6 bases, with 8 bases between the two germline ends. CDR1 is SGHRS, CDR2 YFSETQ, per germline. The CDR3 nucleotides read TGCGCCAGCAGCGGAACGGGCGAGCAGTACTTC. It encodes CASSGTGEQYF.

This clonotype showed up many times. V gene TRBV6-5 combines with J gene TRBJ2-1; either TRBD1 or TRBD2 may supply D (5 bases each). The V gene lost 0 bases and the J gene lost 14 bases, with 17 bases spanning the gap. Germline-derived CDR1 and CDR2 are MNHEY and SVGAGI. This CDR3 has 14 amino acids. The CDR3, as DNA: TGTGCCAGCAGTTACTCGTCCCCGAAACTGGGGGAGTTCTTC. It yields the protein CASSYSSPKLGEFF.

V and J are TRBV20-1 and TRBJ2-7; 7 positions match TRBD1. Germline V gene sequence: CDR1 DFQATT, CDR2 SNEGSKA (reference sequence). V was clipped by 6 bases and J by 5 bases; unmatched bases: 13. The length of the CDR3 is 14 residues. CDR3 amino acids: CSAKGNRGRDEQYF. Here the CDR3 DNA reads TGCAGTGCAAAAGGGAACAGGGGTAGAGACGAGCAGTACTTC.

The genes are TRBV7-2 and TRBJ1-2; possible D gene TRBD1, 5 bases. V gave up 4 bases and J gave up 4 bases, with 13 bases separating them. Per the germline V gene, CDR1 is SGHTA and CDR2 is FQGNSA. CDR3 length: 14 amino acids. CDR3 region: CASSSEGPIYGYTF. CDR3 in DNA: TGTGCCAGCAGCTCCGAGGGACCTATCTATGGCTACACCTTC.